Given below is one T cell receptor (beta chain) in context. Its antigen is still unknown. Qualities for individual bases were not recorded, and no much larger clone is one base off. To demonstrate the VDJtools post-analysis software, the study profiled TCR beta repertoires from the peripheral blood of 10 to 15 young patients with multiple sclerosis. Multiple sclerosis patients were children and adolescents aged about 6 to 17 years. Its CDR3 holds 13 amino acids, cysteine through phenylalanine. Of the read, only the CDR3 DNA is kept; its 39 bases are in frame from base 1. The V end loses 0 bases and the J end loses 3 bases, and a stretch of 6 bases separates them. As encoded in the germline V gene (reference sequence), CDR1 is SGHNT while CDR2 is YYREEE. This specimen belongs to a study of post-analysis software for immune sequencing data (dated by TCRdb to about 2015). For the wider study: Recorded disease courses included relapsing-remitting, secondary progressive and progressive-relapsing multiple sclerosis, with some patients lacking subtype annotation. A subset of samples was prepared in parallel using single-end sample barcoding, then pooled and co-amplified after Illumina adapter ligation. Patient repertoires were compared against roughly 11 previously published healthy control repertoires from donors aged roughly 6 to 26 years.

Library creation used PCR. Sequenced using an Illumina HiSeq 2500. Unique molecular identifiers were incorporated into TCR beta cDNA libraries to reduce PCR and sequencing biases. Every 1 to 10 million input T cells yielded approximately 500,000 cDNA molecules, meaning each molecule approximated one T cell. The patient libraries were prepared and sequenced using the same protocol as the earlier healthy control dataset. Within a given batch, samples were prepared together, multiplexed and sequenced on the same HiSeq lane. The original pipeline was this. Raw barcoded reads were processed with MIGEC, discarding single-read molecular identifier groups before consensus assembly and CDR3 extraction. VDJtools was used for post-analysis of the clonotype tables, and diversity was normalized by down-sampling every dataset to the size of the smallest sample. Repertoire overlap clustering matched CDR3 amino acid but not nucleotide sequences to correct batch-related cross-sample contamination. TCRdb itself trimmed the public reads at Q25 with fastp, ran MiXCR and retained productive beta chains. Every entry covers one CDR3 protein and lists the most common genes and DNA from its rows. TCRdb, not the authors, supplied the V and J calls. This sample gives 400,000 to 500,000 distinct CDR3 sequences in total; less than 40% of them show up just once. The top ten hold less than 8% of the sample.

The full study reports these points: Direct clustering with F measure showed strong co-clustering of samples prepared in the same batch, prompting a batch-effect correction. Compared with controls, multiple sclerosis patients had significantly lower normalized Chao1 diversity, a finding suggesting substantial peripheral T-cell clonal expansion. The control group was slightly older than the multiple sclerosis patient group. Significantly higher frequencies in patients than in controls were found for five TRBV segments, including TRBV5-6, TRBV5-1 and TRBV20-1.

Input material: blood. The V and J genes are TRBV5-4 and TRBJ2-5; there is no confident call for the D gene. The sequence was obtained from a girl aged 2 to 10 with multiple sclerosis. The sequenced DNA: TGTGCCAGCAGCTTGGTGCAGAAAGAGACCCAGTACTTC. It specifies CASSLVQKETQYF.